The 32 T cell receptor beta chains below come from one sample, sequenced in a study of blood T cell repertoires in COVID-19. Using immunoSEQ multiplex PCR, the repertoire was profiled, and TCRdb retains in-frame clones only, with some absent. The sample includes about 130,000 clones, roughly four fifths of them seen just once. What was sequenced was peripheral blood. The receptors were gathered from a human donor in a cohort sampled during active COVID-19.

The rearrangement uses TRBV9 and TRBJ2-2, with TRBD2 matching 7 bases. Germline CDR1 reads SGDLS; CDR2 reads YYNGEE. The CDR3 spans 13 residues. The V and J ends lost 7 bases and 3 bases, in that order; junction bases with no gene match: 3. The chain's CDR3 is CASAGEYTGELFF. DNA of the CDR3: TGTGCCAGCGCGGGGGAATACACCGGGGAGCTGTTTTTT.

On this clone itself: A read error may account for a junction end that differs from germline. The chain couples TRBV2 to TRBJ2-7; D gene unclear. CDR1 is SNHLY and CDR2 is FYNNEI in the germline V gene. This CDR3 contains 13 residues. The CDR3 DNA sequence: TGTGCCAGCAGGGAAGACATTGCCTACGAGCAGTACTTC. It specifies CASREDIAYEQYF.

This sequence joins TRBV15 and TRBJ2-7, with TRBD1 as a possible D gene (6 bases). V was shortened by 4 bases and J by 6 bases, with 13 bases between the two germline ends. Looked up from germline, CDR1 is LNHNV and CDR2 is YYDKDF (reference sequence). This CDR3 has 13 residues. CDR3 in amino acids: CATSIMRGSEQYF. The CDR3 DNA sequence: TGTGCCACCAGCATTATGAGGGGGAGCGAGCAGTACTTC. The full variable domain, completed using reference TRBV15 and TRBJ2-7, is DAMVIQNPRYQVTQFGKPVTLSCSQTLNHNVMYWYQQKSSQAPKLLFHYYDKDFNNEADTPDNFQSRRPNTSFCFLDIRSPGLGDTAMYLCATSIMRGSEQYFGPGTRLTVT.

The rearrangement links TRBV10-3 to TRBJ2-3, with TRBD2 matching over 9 bases. Trimming removed 0 bases from V and 10 bases from J; junction bases left unmatched: 17. CDR1 is ENHRY, CDR2 SYGVKD, per germline. This CDR3 region has 18 residues. The CDR3 region is CAISESGGGASRESAQYF. The DNA for the CDR3 is TGTGCCATCAGTGAGTCGGGCGGGGGGGCCTCGCGGGAGTCCGCGCAGTATTTT.

The chain carries TRBV5-4 and TRBJ1-2, with 7 bases lining up with TRBD1. This CDR3 comprises 16 residues. Germline assignment: CDR1 SGHNT and CDR2 YYREEE (reference sequence). Trimming cost V 4 bases and J 5 bases; bases outside gene matches: 14. CDR3 DNA: TGTGCCAGCAGCCGGAGCCGGGACAGAGCGTTTTATGGCTACACCTTC. This encodes CASSRSRDRAFYGYTF.

V usage is TRBV11-3 and J usage is TRBJ1-1, with no clear D. CDR1 and CDR2 from the germline V gene are SGHNT and YENEEA. This CDR3 has 14 amino acids. Trimming left V 0 bases short and J 1 base short, with 6 bases between. The CDR3 loop reads CASSLDGPNTEAFF. DNA of the CDR3: TGTGCCAGCAGCTTAGATGGGCCGAACACTGAAGCTTTCTTT.

The chain employs TRBV3-1 (or the pseudogene TRBV3-2) and TRBJ2-1; 9 bases are shared with TRBD2. The CDR3 is 14 amino acids. V lost 4 bases, J lost 8 bases, and 6 bases stayed unmatched. The germline CDR1 and CDR2 sequences are LGHDT and YNNKEL (reference sequence). Here the CDR3 reads CASSPGLAGYEQFF. The CDR3 DNA follows: TGTGCCAGCAGCCCCGGGCTAGCGGGGTATGAGCAGTTCTTC.

This clone has just one count. The rearrangement links TRBV19 to TRBJ1-2; 8 bases line up with TRBD1. The germline gives CDR1 LNHDA, CDR2 SQIVND (reference sequence). The trim removed 4 bases at V and 3 bases at J, leaving 4 bases unmatched. The CDR3 consists of 14 residues. In nucleotides, the CDR3 is TGTGCCAGTAGTAGACAGGGGCAGGACTATGGCTACACCTTC. Translation gives CASSRQGQDYGYTF.

The chain links TRBV5-5 to TRBJ1-2, with 8 positions matching TRBD1. There are 16 residues in the CDR3. CDR1 is SGHKS, CDR2 YYEKEE, per germline (reference sequence). J was trimmed by 7 bases and V by 4 bases; bases with no gene match: 15. CDR3 protein: CASSLGIGQGWGGYTF. In DNA form, the CDR3 reads TGTGCCAGCAGCCTTGGAATCGGACAGGGATGGGGTGGCTACACCTTC.

This rearrangement joins TRBV12-3 or TRBV12-4 to TRBJ2-7; TRBD1 matches at 10 bases. The CDR3 spans 13 residues. Trimming cost V 5 bases and J 6 bases; bases outside gene matches: 4. This CDR3 is CASSTTGGAEQYF. The DNA of the CDR3 is TGTGCCAGCAGTACGACAGGGGGCGCCGAGCAGTACTTC.

In DNA, the CDR3 is TGCGCCAGCAGCTTGGGACAGGGATCAGTCCACGAGCAGTACTTC. Translating it yields CASSLGQGSVHEQYF. The J gene is TRBJ2-7, the V gene TRBV5-1, with 7 bases aligning to TRBD1. Germline trimming cut 0 bases from V and 5 bases from J; bases unmatched to any gene: 8. Germline CDR1 SGHRS, CDR2 YFSETQ. The CDR3 runs 15 residues.

The V call is TRBV7-9, the J call TRBJ1-3, with 8 positions matching TRBD1. CDR1 and CDR2 from the germline V gene are SEHNR and FQNEAQ (reference sequence). J was trimmed by 0 bases and V by 5 bases; bases with no gene match: 6. The CDR3 loop spans 16 amino acids. Here the CDR3 reads CASSGGQGLSGNTIYF. The CDR3 nucleotides read TGTGCCAGCAGCGGCGGACAGGGCCTCTCTGGAAACACCATATATTTT. The variable domain in full, with the rest retrieved from reference TRBV7-9 and TRBJ1-3, is DTGVSQNPRHKITKRGQNVTFRCDPISEHNRLYWYRQTLGQGPEFLTYFQNEAQLEKSRLLSDRFSAERPKGSFSTLEIQRTEQGDSAMYLCASSGGQGLSGNTIYFGEGSWLTVV.

The chain recombines TRBV4-1 with TRBJ2-7, with 9 bases aligning to TRBD1. V shed 2 bases, J shed 7 bases, and the junction held 15 bases outside the gene matches. The CDR3 covers 17 residues. CDR1 is MGHRA and CDR2 is YSYEKL in the germline V gene. The CDR3 protein is CASSQRDRVSGLWEQYF. Written as DNA, the CDR3 is TGCGCCAGCAGCCAAAGGGACAGGGTGTCCGGGTTATGGGAGCAGTACTTC.

This clone was counted only a few times. The chain joins TRBV3-1 (or the pseudogene TRBV3-2) to TRBJ1-5; D is unclear. Between the trimmed V and J ends, which lost 4 bases and 4 bases, there was a span of 8 bases. CDR3 size: 13 residues. CDR1 is LGHDT, CDR2 YNNKEL, per germline (reference sequence). CDR3 residues: CASSLLLNQPQHF. CDR3 bases: TGTGCCAGCAGCCTTCTTTTAAATCAGCCCCAGCATTTT.

The chain has TRBV11-2 and TRBJ1-1, with 12 bases aligning to TRBD1. Germline V lookup: CDR1 SGHAT, CDR2 FQNNGV. This CDR3 spans 14 amino acids. J gave up 4 bases and V 4 bases, and 1 base lay outside the gene matches. CDR3 nucleotides: TGTGCCAGCAGCTGGGACAGGGGGCTCACTGAAGCTTTCTTT. Translating it yields CASSWDRGLTEAFF.

The chain links TRBV7-8 to TRBJ1-1; D is undetermined. This CDR3 comprises 13 residues. Trimming removed 0 bases at V and 7 bases at J, with 9 bases between. Per germline, CDR1 SGHVS and CDR2 FQNEAQ. The CDR3 loop is CASSLAPTGEAFF. In nucleotides, the CDR3 is TGTGCCAGCAGCTTAGCGCCTACGGGTGAAGCTTTCTTT.

The chain carries TRBV10-3 and TRBJ1-2, with D possibly matching TRBD1 (6 bases). The germline V gene has CDR1 ENHRY and CDR2 SYGVKD. V lost 3 bases and J lost 8, with 22 bases in between. The CDR3 has 16 amino acids. CDR3 region: CAISDSPGHGGHGYTF. The DNA of the CDR3 is TGTGCCATCAGTGATTCTCCGGGACACGGGGGGCACGGCTACACCTTC.

The chain combines TRBV11-2 with TRBJ1-4; D not certain. This CDR3 has 15 residues. V was clipped by 1 base and J by 0 bases, with 6 bases between them. The germline V gene encodes CDR1 SGHAT and CDR2 FQNNGV. The chain's CDR3 is CASSLVGATNEKLFF. CDR3 nucleotide sequence: TGTGCCAGCAGCTTAGTTGGAGCAACTAATGAAAAACTGTTTTTT.

The V gene is TRBV7-9, the J gene TRBJ2-3; 7 nucleotides match TRBD2. There are 16 residues in the CDR3. Germline CDR1 SEHNR, CDR2 FQNEAQ (reference sequence). V gave up 5 bases and J gave up 3 bases; unmatched junction bases: 11. The CDR3 DNA follows: TGTGCCAGCAGCCCCACTCCGACTAGCAGGACAGATACGCAGTATTTT. Translation: CASSPTPTSRTDTQYF.

The chain links TRBV28 to TRBJ1-1; perhaps TRBD1 as D (6 bases). The CDR3 is made up of 14 amino acids. V lost 8 bases and J lost 4, with 17 bases in between. Germline lookup yields CDR1 MDHEN and CDR2 SYDVKM. This CDR3 is CASPRPGRGTEAFF. CDR3 DNA sequence: TGTGCCAGCCCCCGGCCCGGCAGGGGCACTGAAGCTTTCTTT.

The J gene is TRBJ1-1, the V gene TRBV9, with a possible D match to TRBD1 (5 bases). The V gene lost 4 bases and the J gene lost 3 bases, with 10 bases spanning the gap. The CDR3 is 13 amino acids. From germline, CDR1 is SGDLS and CDR2 YYNGEE. The CDR3 protein is CASSPRGYTEAFF. CDR3 sequence (DNA): TGTGCCAGCAGCCCCCGGGGGTACACTGAAGCTTTCTTT.

The chain uses TRBV2 and TRBJ2-3, with 8 nucleotides matching TRBD2. This CDR3 spans 14 amino acids. J was trimmed by 4 bases and V by 6 bases; bases with no gene match: 6. The V gene's germline CDR1 is SNHLY and CDR2 FYNNEI. The CDR3 nucleotides are TGTGCCAGCAGCCCGGGGGGGCCTGCAGATACGCAGTATTTT. This codes for CASSPGGPADTQYF.

The CDR3 region has the DNA TGTGCCAGCAGCTTGGCCCCAACGGGGGAGCAGTTCTTC. Residues: CASSLAPTGEQFF. The chain employs TRBV5-6 and TRBJ2-1, with TRBD2 as a possible D gene (5 bases). Germline V lookup: CDR1 SGHDT, CDR2 YYEEEE. V lost 0 bases and J lost 10, with 11 bases in between. The CDR3 has 13 amino acids.

In this sample, this clone turned up once. The chain carries TRBV25-1 and TRBJ1-4, with D possibly TRBD1 on 5 matching bases. Germline V gives CDR1 MGHDK, CDR2 SYGVNS. The CDR3 totals 14 residues. Trimming took off 4 bases at V and 3 bases at J, with 9 bases between the two ends. The DNA of the CDR3 is TGTGCCAGCAGTGTACCAGGGTCTAATGAAAAACTGTTTTTT. This translates into CASSVPGSNEKLFF. The variable domain in full, completed from reference TRBV25-1 and TRBJ1-4, reads EADIYQTPRYLVIGTGKKITLECSQTMGHDKMYWYQQDPGMELHLIHYSYGVNSTEKGDLSSESTVSRIRTEHFPLTLESARPSHTSQYLCASSVPGSNEKLFFGSGTQLSVL.

The sample holds a few counts of this clone. The V and J genes are TRBV2 and TRBJ1-2, with TRBD1 matching 7 bases. V dropped 10 bases and J dropped 6; count of bases not matched to a gene: 8. Germline V gene data show CDR1 as SNHLY and CDR2 as FYNNEI. CDR3 length: 12 amino acids. CDR3 sequence: CATQRDSHGYTF. The CDR3 nucleotides are TGTGCCACCCAGAGGGACAGCCATGGCTACACCTTC.

The CDR3 bases are TGTGCCAGCAGTTCGACAGGGGGCTATGGCTACACCTTC. Its translation is CASSSTGGYGYTF. V usage is TRBV27 and J usage is TRBJ1-2; 9 bases line up with TRBD1. The J segment lost 4 bases and the V segment lost 4 bases, leaving 1 base of the junction unmatched. This CDR3 comprises 13 residues. Germline CDR1 is MNHEY and CDR2 is SMNVEV (reference sequence).

J is TRBJ1-1 and V is TRBV4-1; D is perhaps TRBD1 (5 bases). V was clipped by 0 bases and J by 0 bases, with 20 bases between them. The CDR3 length is 19 residues. Per germline, CDR1 MGHRA and CDR2 YSYEKL. CDR3 coding DNA: TGCGCCAGCAGCCAAGATAGGGCACTGTCGGACACCCTGAACACTGAAGCTTTCTTT. Translated: CASSQDRALSDTLNTEAFF.

V usage is TRBV18 and J usage is TRBJ1-2, with D perhaps matching TRBD1 (5 bases). The germline CDR1 and CDR2 sequences are KGHSH and LQKENI. This CDR3 comprises 16 residues. Trimming took off 0 bases at V and 4 bases at J, with 15 bases between the two ends. The CDR3, as DNA: TGTGCCAGCTCACCACCGGGGGGGTCATTTGGCTATGGCTACACCTTC. Its protein product is CASSPPGGSFGYGYTF.

This clone was counted only a few times. The chain employs TRBV2 and TRBJ1-3; maybe TRBD1 (5 bases). In germline, CDR1 is SNHLY, CDR2 FYNNEI. Trimming removed 2 bases at V and 0 bases at J, with 8 bases between. This CDR3 region has 15 residues. Here the CDR3 reads CASSEQGYSGNTIYF. The CDR3 coding sequence is TGTGCCAGCAGTGAACAGGGCTACTCTGGAAACACCATATATTTT.

The rearrangement joins TRBV29-1 to TRBJ2-7; TRBD1 matches at 10 bases. Germline CDR1 is SQVTM and CDR2 is ANQGSEA. The CDR3 runs to 13 residues. Trimming took 6 bases from V and 2 from J; bases not matched to a gene: 4. The CDR3 spells CSVRTGGTYEQYF. CDR3 DNA: TGCAGCGTCAGGACAGGGGGTACCTACGAGCAGTACTTC.

V and J are TRBV10-3 and TRBJ2-1; 13 bases are shared with TRBD2. CDR1 is ENHRY and CDR2 is SYGVKD in the germline V gene. The V and J ends lost 5 bases and 0 bases, in that order; junction bases with no gene match: 4. The CDR3 totals 17 residues. CDR3 sequence reads: CAISTSGGESSYNEQFF. CDR3 in DNA: TGTGCCATCAGTACTAGCGGGGGGGAGAGCTCCTACAATGAGCAGTTCTTC.

The rearrangement uses TRBV5-1 and TRBJ1-2; TRBD1 agrees at 10 bases. V lost 4 bases, J lost 6 bases, and 3 bases stayed unmatched. The germline gives CDR1 SGHRS, CDR2 YFSETQ. This CDR3 is built from 13 residues. The CDR3: CASSTGTGDGYTF. CDR3 nucleotide sequence: TGCGCCAGCAGCACCGGGACAGGGGATGGCTACACCTTC.